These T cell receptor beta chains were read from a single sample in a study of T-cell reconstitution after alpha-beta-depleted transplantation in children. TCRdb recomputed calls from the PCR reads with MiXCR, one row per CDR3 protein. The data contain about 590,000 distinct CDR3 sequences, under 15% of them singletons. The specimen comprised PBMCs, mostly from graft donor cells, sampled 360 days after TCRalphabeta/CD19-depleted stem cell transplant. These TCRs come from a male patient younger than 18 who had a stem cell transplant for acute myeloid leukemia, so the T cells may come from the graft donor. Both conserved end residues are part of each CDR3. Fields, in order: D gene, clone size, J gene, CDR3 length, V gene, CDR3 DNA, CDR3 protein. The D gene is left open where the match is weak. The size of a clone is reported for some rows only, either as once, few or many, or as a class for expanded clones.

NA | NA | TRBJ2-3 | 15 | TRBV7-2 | TGTGCCAGCAGTTGGGGGACTTTCTGGACAGATACGCAGTATTTT | CASSWGTFWTDTQYF
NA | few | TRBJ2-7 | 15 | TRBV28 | TGTGCCAGCAGTGGAAGACAGGGAGGGACCTACGAGCAGTACTTC | CASSGRQGGTYEQYF
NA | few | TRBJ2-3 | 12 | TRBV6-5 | TGTGCCAGCAGTTCGGCAGCAGATACGCAGTATTTT | CASSSAADTQYF
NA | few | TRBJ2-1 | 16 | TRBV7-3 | TGTGCCAGCAGCTTAAGGGGAATCCGCTACCACAATGAGCAGTTCTTC | CASSLRGIRYHNEQFF
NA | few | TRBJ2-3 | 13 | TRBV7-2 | TGTGCCAGCCTTGTATTGGGCACAGATACGCAGTATTTT | CASLVLGTDTQYF
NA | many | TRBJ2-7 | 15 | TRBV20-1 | TGCAGTGCGCAGAGGCCGGCACAACTAAACTACGAGCAGTACTTC | CSAQRPAQLNYEQYF
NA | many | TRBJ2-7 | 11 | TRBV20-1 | TGCAGTGCGAGGACTCCCTACGAGCAGTACTTC | CSARTPYEQYF
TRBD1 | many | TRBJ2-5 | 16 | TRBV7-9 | TGTGCCAGCAATTCCCGGGACAGGGGGCGCCGGGAGACCCAGTACTTC | CASNSRDRGRRETQYF
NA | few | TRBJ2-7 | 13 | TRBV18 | TGTGCCAGCTCACGAACAGGGTTCCACGAGCAGTACTTC | CASSRTGFHEQYF
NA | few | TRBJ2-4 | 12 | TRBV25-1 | TGTGCCACTCCCCGAGAGGGAGACATTCAGTACTTC | CATPREGDIQYF
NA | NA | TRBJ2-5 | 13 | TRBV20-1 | TGCAGTGCTAGAGATCAAGCGGTGGAGACCCAGTACTTC | CSARDQAVETQYF
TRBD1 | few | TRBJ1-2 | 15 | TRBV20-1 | TGCAGTGCTAGAGGCCCAGACAGGGCAACGAATGGCTACACCTTC | CSARGPDRATNGYTF
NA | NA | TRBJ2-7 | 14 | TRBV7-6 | TGTGCCAGCAGCCCCGGGGCGAGTTTCTACGAGCAGTACTTC | CASSPGASFYEQYF
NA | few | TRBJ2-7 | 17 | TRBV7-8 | TGTGCCAGCAGCTTATCCGCAGGGACCGGTTTGGGGTACGAGCAGTACTTC | CASSLSAGTGLGYEQYF
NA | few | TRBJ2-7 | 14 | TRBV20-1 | TGCAGTGCCCTAGATACTACCCACTCCTACGAGCAGTACTTC | CSALDTTHSYEQYF
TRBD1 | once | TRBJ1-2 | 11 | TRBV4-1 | TGCGCCAGCAGCTGGGGGGACAGGGCGACCTTC | CASSWGDRATF
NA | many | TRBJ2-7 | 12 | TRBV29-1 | TGCAGCGTCGGGTCGGGGAATGGGGAGCAGTACTTC | CSVGSGNGEQYF
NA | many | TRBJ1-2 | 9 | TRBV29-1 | TGCAGCGTTGAACCAGGGAGCACCTTC | CSVEPGSTF
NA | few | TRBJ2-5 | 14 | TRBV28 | TGTGCCAGCAGTAACGACCGGGTCCAAGAGACCCAGTACTTC | CASSNDRVQETQYF
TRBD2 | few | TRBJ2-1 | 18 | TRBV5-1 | TGCGCCAGCAGCACCTCTAGGGGATCTAGCGGTAGGGGCGGTGAGCAGTTCTTC | CASSTSRGSSGRGGEQFF
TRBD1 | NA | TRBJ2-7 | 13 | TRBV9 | TGTGCCAGCAGCGTATCAGGGGGCAACGAGCAGTACTTC | CASSVSGGNEQYF
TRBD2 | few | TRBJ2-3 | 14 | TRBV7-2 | TGTGCCAGTAATCAGCGGGAGGGCACAGATACGCAGTATTTT | CASNQREGTDTQYF
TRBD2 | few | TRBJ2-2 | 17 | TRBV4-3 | TGCGCCAGCAGCCAAGAAGGGACTACCTTCTCGGGCGGGGAGCTGTTTTTT | CASSQEGTTFSGGELFF
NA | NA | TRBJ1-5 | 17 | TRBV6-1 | TGTGCCAGCAGGGGGTATGGGGGCCAAATTGTTCGGCAGCCCCAGCATTTT | CASRGYGGQIVRQPQHF
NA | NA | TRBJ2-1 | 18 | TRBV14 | TGTGCCAGCAGCCAAGAAATAAGGGTAGCGCGGTTGGTGGATGAGCAGTTCTTC | CASSQEIRVARLVDEQFF
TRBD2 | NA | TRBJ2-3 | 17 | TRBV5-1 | TGCGCCAGCAGCCCGGGGAGGGGAATTGGGATCACAGATAAGCAATATTTT | CASSPGRGIGITDKQYF
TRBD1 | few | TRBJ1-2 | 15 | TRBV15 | TGTGCCACCAGCAGAGACTCAGACAGGGGGCAAGGCTACACCTTC | CATSRDSDRGQGYTF
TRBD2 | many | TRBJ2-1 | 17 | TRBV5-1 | TGCGCCAGCACCATCCGTAGCGGGAGGACATCCTACAATGAGCAGTTCTTC | CASTIRSGRTSYNEQFF
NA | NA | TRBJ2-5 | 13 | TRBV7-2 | TGTGCCAGCAGCTTAGTCCCAGTGGTGGCCCAGTACTTC | CASSLVPVVAQYF
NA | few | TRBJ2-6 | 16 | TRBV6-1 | TGTGCCAGCAACGAGGGACTCCTCTCTGGGGCCAACGTCCTGACTTTC | CASNEGLLSGANVLTF
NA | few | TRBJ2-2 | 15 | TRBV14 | TGTGCCAGCTTACCTGGGGTAGCGAACACCGGGGAGCTGTTTTTT | CASLPGVANTGELFF
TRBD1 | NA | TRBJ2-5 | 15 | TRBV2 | TGTGCCAGCAGCGAAGATGGACAGGCGCAAGAGACCCAGTACTTC | CASSEDGQAQETQYF
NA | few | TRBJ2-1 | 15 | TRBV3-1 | TGTGCCAGCAGCCAACGGGCCGGCTCCTACAATGAGCAGTTCTTC | CASSQRAGSYNEQFF
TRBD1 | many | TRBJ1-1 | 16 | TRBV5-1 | TGCGCCAGCAGCTTGGCCCCAGGGGGCCAGAACACTGAAGCTTTCTTT | CASSLAPGGQNTEAFF
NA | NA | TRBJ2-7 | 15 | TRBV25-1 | TGTGCCAGTTCTTCATCCAAGGACAGAGTCTACGAGCAGTACTTC | CASSSSKDRVYEQYF
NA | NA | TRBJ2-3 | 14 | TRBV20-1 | TGCAGTGCTAGGGTTCCGGAATATACAGATACGCAGTATTTT | CSARVPEYTDTQYF
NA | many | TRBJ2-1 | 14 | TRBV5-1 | TGCGCCAGCAGCTTGGCCGGTGGTACGAATGAGCAGTTCTTC | CASSLAGGTNEQFF
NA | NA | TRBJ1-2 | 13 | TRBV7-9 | TGTGCCAGCAGTTCTTGGAGACACGATGGCTACACCTTC | CASSSWRHDGYTF
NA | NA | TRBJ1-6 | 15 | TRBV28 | TGTGCCAGCAGTCTACCTTCTATCGGGTTTTCACCCCTCCACTTT | CASSLPSIGFSPLHF
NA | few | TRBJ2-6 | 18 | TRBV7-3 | TGTGCCAGCAGCTTAAGGGCAGGGCCAACCTCTGGGGCCAACGTCCTGACTTTC | CASSLRAGPTSGANVLTF
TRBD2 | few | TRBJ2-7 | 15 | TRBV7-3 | TGTGCCAGCAGCTTCCGTAGCGGACTAGCCTACGAGCAGTACTTC | CASSFRSGLAYEQYF
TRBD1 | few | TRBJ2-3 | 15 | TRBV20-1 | TGCAGTGCACCCGCCCAGGGGGCTAGCACAGATACGCAGTATTTT | CSAPAQGASTDTQYF
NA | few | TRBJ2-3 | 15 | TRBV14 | TGTGCCAGCAGCCAAGACCCGTCGCGAGGAGATACGCAGTATTTT | CASSQDPSRGDTQYF
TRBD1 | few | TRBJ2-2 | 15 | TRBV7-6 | TGTGCCAGCACCCCGGGACAGGGGGCTGTCGGGGAGCTGTTTTTT | CASTPGQGAVGELFF
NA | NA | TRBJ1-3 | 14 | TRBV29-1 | TGCAGCGTGGCCCCCGGTGGGTCTGGAAACACCATATATTTT | CSVAPGGSGNTIYF
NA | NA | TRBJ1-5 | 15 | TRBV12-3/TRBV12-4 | TGTGCCAGCAGTTTCATAGGAATTGGTGAGGGGCCCCAGCATTTT | CASSFIGIGEGPQHF
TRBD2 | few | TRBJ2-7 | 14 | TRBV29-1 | TGCAGCGTAGGTATAGCGGGAGGGGGCTACGAGCAGTACTTC | CSVGIAGGGYEQYF
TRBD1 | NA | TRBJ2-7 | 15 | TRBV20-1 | TGCAGTGCCACCCCCGGGACAGGGGTTATCTACGAGCAGTACTTC | CSATPGTGVIYEQYF
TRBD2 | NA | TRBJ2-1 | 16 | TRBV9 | TGTGCCAGCAGCGTAGGCCCGGGAGGGCCCTACGATGAGCAGTTCTTC | CASSVGPGGPYDEQFF
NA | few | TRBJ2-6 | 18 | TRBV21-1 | TGTGCCAGCAGCAAAACGACAGGGAGACGCTCTGGGGCCAACGTCCTGACTTTC | CASSKTTGRRSGANVLTF
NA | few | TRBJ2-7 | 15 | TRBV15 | TGTGCCACCAGCAGAGGTACTAGTAGGAATTACGAGCAGTACTTC | CATSRGTSRNYEQYF
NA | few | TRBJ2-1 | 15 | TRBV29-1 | TGCAGCGTTGAAGATCTACTGAGCTCCTACAATGAGCAGTTCTTC | CSVEDLLSSYNEQFF
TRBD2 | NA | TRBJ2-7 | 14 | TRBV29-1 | TGCAGCGTTGGCTCTGGACTAGCCAACTACGAGCAGTACTTC | CSVGSGLANYEQYF
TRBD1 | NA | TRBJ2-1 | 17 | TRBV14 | TGTGCCAGCAGCCCGCTGACAGGGGCCAATAAGAGGAATGAGCAGTTCTTC | CASSPLTGANKRNEQFF
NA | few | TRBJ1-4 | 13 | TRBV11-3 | TGTGCCAGCAATCAGGGACATAATGAAAAACTGTTTTTT | CASNQGHNEKLFF